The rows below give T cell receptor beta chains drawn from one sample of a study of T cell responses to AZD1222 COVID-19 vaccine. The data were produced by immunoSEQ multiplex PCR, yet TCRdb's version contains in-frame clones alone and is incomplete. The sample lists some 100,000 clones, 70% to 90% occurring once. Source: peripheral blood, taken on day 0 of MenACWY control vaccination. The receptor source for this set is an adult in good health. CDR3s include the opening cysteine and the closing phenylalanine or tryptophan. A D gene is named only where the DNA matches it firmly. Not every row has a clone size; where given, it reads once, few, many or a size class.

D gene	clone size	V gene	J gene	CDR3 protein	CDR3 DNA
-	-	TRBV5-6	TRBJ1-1	CASSLGDTGSTEAFF	TGTGCCAGCAGCTTGGGCGACACAGGCTCCACTGAAGCTTTCTTT
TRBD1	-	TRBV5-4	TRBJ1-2	CASSQGQADGYTF	TGTGCCAGCAGCCAGGGACAGGCGGATGGCTACACCTTC
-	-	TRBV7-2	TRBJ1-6	CASSLAVGGRSPLHF	TGTGCCAGCAGCTTAGCGGTGGGGGGACGCTCACCCCTCCACTTT
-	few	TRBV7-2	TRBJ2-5	CASSFSGSQETQYF	TGTGCCAGCAGCTTCTCAGGTTCTCAAGAGACCCAGTACTTC
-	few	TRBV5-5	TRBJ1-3	CASSLTDDSGNTIYF	TGTGCCAGCAGCTTGACGGACGACTCTGGAAACACCATATATTTT
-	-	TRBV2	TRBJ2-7	CASRRVNYEQYF	TGTGCCAGCCGTAGGGTAAACTACGAGCAGTACTTC
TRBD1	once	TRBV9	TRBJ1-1	CASSRWDSLATEAFF	TGTGCCAGCAGCAGATGGGACAGTCTCGCCACTGAAGCTTTCTTT
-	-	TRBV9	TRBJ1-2	CASSVDPTGDYGYTF	TGTGCCAGCAGCGTAGATCCCACGGGAGACTATGGCTACACCTTC
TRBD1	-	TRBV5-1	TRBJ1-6	CASSPGQGFSDSPLHF	TGCGCCAGCAGCCCCGGACAGGGGTTTTCAGATTCACCCCTCCACTTT
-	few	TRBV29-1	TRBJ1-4	CSDHGRGTNEKLFF	TGCAGCGACCACGGACGCGGAACTAATGAAAAACTGTTTTTT
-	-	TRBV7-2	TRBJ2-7	CASSLGSGGIYEQYF	TGTGCCAGCAGCTTAGGATCAGGGGGGATCTACGAGCAGTACTTC
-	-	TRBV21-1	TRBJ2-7	CASSKEAGDRQYF	TGTGCCAGCAGCAAAGAGGCAGGGGATCGGCAGTACTTC
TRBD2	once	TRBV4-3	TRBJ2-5	CASSQDIASGDFRGTQYF	TGCGCCAGCAGCCAAGATATAGCTAGCGGGGACTTCCGGGGGACCCAGTACTTC
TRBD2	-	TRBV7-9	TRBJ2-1	CASSLDSGGRVWYNEQFF	TGTGCCAGCAGCTTAGATAGCGGGGGGCGGGTGTGGTACAATGAGCAGTTCTTC
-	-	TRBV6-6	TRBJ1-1	CASSYSIGEAEAFF	TGTGCCAGCAGTTACTCGATCGGGGAGGCTGAAGCTTTCTTT
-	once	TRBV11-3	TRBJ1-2	CASSPGVPRRMSYTF	TGTGCCAGCAGCCCCGGAGTTCCCAGACGCATGAGCTACACCTTC
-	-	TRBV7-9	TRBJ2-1	CASSLTGVDEQFF	TGTGCCAGCAGCTTAACGGGCGTCGATGAGCAGTTCTTC
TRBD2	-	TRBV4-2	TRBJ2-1	CASSQVGGGLHNEQFF	TGTGCCAGCAGCCAAGTCGGCGGGGGGCTCCACAATGAGCAGTTCTTC
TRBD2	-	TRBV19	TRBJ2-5	CASSLRTSGIYQETQYF	TGTGCCAGTAGTCTACGGACTAGCGGGATTTACCAAGAGACCCAGTACTTC
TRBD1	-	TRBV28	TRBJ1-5	CASSLGGAGTGINQPQHF	TGTGCCAGCAGTTTAGGTGGGGCCGGGACAGGGATCAATCAGCCCCAGCATTTT
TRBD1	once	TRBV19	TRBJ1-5	CASSTAGGGIGNQPQHF	TGTGCCAGTAGTACCGCCGGAGGGGGCATAGGGAATCAGCCCCAGCATTTT
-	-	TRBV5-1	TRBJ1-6	CASRGLPDAFNSPLHF	TGCGCCAGCAGGGGGTTACCTGACGCCTTTAATTCACCCCTCCACTTT
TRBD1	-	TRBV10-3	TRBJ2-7	CASRDSTYEQYF	TGTGCCTCTCGGGACAGTACCTACGAGCAGTACTTC
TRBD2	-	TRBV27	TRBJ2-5	CASSLLAGVGQETQYF	TGTGCCAGCAGTTTACTAGCGGGAGTCGGGCAAGAGACCCAGTACTTC
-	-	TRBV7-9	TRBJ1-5	CAGGGAGGNQPQHF	TGTGCCGGCGGTGGGGCAGGGGGCAATCAGCCCCAGCATTTT
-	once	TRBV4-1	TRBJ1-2	CASSQDWGVGYGYTF	TGCGCCAGCAGCCAAGATTGGGGGGTGGGCTATGGCTACACCTTC
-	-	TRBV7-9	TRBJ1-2	CASSLSDSDGYTF	TGTGCCAGCAGCTTAAGTGACTCCGATGGCTACACCTTC
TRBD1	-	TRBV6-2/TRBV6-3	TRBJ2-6	CASSYSPGQGGANVLTF	TGTGCCAGCAGTTACTCCCCGGGACAGGGTGGGGCCAACGTCCTGACTTTC
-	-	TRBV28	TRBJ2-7	CASSPARIYEQYF	TGTGCCAGCAGCCCCGCCAGGATCTACGAGCAGTACTTC
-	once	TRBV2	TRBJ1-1	CASSTDTNTEAFF	TGTGCCAGCAGCACAGACACGAACACTGAAGCTTTCTTT
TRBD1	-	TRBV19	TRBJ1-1	CASSRTGGTEAFF	TGTGCCAGTAGTAGGACAGGGGGCACTGAAGCTTTCTTT
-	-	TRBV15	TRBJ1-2	CATSTLRGGGYTF	TGTGCCACCAGCACCCTCAGGGGAGGAGGCTACACCTTC
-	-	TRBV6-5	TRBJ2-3	CASSYSEGLDTQYF	TGTGCCAGCAGCTACTCGGAGGGGCTCGATACGCAGTATTTT
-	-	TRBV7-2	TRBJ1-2	CASSLEANYGYTF	TGTGCCAGCAGCTTAGAGGCAAACTATGGCTACACCTTC
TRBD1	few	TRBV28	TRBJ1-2	CASSSNQGGGYTF	TGTGCCAGCAGTTCCAATCAGGGGGGAGGCTACACCTTC
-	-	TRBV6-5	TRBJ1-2	CASRKTGPYGYTF	TGTGCCAGCAGGAAGACAGGACCCTATGGCTACACCTTC
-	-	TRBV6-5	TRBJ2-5	CASSYTGGEKTQYF	TGTGCCAGCAGTTACACAGGGGGGGAAAAGACCCAGTACTTC
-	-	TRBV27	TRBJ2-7	CASSSAGAVYEQYF	TGTGCCAGCAGTTCGGCAGGGGCTGTCTACGAGCAGTACTTC
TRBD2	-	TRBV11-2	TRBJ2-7	CASSLAGGSSYEQYF	TGTGCCAGCAGCTTAGCGGGGGGGAGCTCCTACGAGCAGTACTTC
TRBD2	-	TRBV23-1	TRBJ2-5	CASSPGTSGGPSQETQYF	TGCGCCAGCAGTCCGGGGACTAGCGGGGGACCGTCTCAAGAGACCCAGTACTTC
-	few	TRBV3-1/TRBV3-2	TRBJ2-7	CASSQDLGDPGFHEQYF	TGTGCCAGCAGCCAAGATCTAGGAGACCCGGGGTTCCACGAGCAGTACTTC
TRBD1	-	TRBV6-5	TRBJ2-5	CASRRQGETQYF	TGTGCCAGCAGAAGACAGGGAGAGACCCAGTACTTC
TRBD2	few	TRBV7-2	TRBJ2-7	CASSLVEGLAGPQYF	TGTGCCAGCAGCTTAGTCGAGGGACTAGCGGGCCCACAGTACTTC
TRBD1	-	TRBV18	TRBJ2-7	CASSPDRGAYEQYF	TGTGCCAGCTCACCCGACAGGGGCGCCTACGAGCAGTACTTC
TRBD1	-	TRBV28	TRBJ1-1	CASSPYRTGRGEAFF	TGTGCCAGCAGCCCTTACCGGACAGGGAGGGGCGAAGCTTTCTTT
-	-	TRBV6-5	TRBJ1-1	CASHFLTGLNTEAFF	TGTGCCAGTCATTTTTTGACAGGATTGAACACTGAAGCTTTCTTT
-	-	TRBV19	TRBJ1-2	CASSPRDALPANYGYTF	TGTGCCAGTAGCCCACGGGACGCATTACCAGCTAACTATGGCTACACCTTC
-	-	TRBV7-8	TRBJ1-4	CASRNYRVGEKLFF	TGTGCCAGCAGAAATTACAGGGTTGGCGAAAAACTGTTTTTT
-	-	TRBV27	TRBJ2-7	CASRVGVEGEQYF	TGTGCCAGCAGGGTAGGAGTAGAGGGCGAGCAGTACTTC
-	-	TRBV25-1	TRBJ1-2	CASKGGVGDGYTF	TGTGCCAGCAAGGGGGGAGTCGGGGACGGCTACACCTTC
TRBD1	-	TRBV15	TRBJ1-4	CATSREAGTGNEKLFF	TGTGCCACCAGCAGAGAGGCGGGGACAGGGAATGAAAAACTGTTTTTT
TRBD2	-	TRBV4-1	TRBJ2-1	CASSQDRLAGAAEQFF	TGCGCCAGCAGCCAAGATAGGCTAGCGGGAGCCGCTGAGCAGTTCTTC
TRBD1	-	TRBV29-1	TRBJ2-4	CSARDRKNIQYF	TGCAGCGCTCGGGACAGGAAAAACATTCAGTACTTC
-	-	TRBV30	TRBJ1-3	CAWSSGRSGNTIYF	TGTGCCTGGAGTTCGGGCCGATCTGGAAACACCATATATTTT
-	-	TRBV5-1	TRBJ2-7	CASSLGYLYEQYF	TGCGCCAGCAGCTTAGGTTATTTATACGAGCAGTACTTC